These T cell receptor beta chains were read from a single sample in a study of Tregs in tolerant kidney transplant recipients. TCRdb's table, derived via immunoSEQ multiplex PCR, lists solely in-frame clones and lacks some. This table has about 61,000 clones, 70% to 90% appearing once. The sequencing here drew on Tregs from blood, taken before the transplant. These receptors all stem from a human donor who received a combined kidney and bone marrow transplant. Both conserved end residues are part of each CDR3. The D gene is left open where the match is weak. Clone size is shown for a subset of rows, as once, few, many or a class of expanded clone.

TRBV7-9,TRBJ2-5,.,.,CASSRFSGQETQYF,TGTGCCAGCAGCCGTTTCTCGGGGCAAGAGACCCAGTACTTC
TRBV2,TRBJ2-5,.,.,CASSDNGPTQYF,TGTGCCAGCAGTGATAACGGGCCGACCCAGTACTTC
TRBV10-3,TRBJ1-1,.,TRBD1,CATIRDRGTMNTEAFF,TGTGCCACTATCCGGGACAGGGGGACCATGAACACTGAAGCTTTCTTT
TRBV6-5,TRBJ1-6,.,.,CASSLQGVRSPLHF,TGTGCCAGCAGCCTACAGGGAGTTCGGTCACCCCTCCACTTT
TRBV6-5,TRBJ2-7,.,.,CASSLSKYEQYF,TGTGCCAGCAGCTTATCGAAGTACGAGCAGTACTTC
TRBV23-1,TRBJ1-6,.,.,CASSQSPDCSIPYNSPLHF,TGCGCCAGCAGTCAATCCCCGGACTGCTCAATACCTTATAATTCACCCCTCCACTTT
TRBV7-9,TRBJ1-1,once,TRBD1,CASRDAGGPGGTEAFF,TGTGCCAGCAGAGATGCAGGGGGACCCGGGGGTACTGAAGCTTTCTTT
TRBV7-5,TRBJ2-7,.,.,CVRSLVSGERRHEQYF,TGTGTCAGAAGCTTAGTCTCGGGGGAACGTCGCCACGAGCAGTACTTC
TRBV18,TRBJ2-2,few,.,CASSPAIVGGGTSRTGELFF,TGTGCCAGCTCACCAGCGATTGTAGGGGGAGGGACGAGTCGGACCGGGGAGCTGTTTTTT
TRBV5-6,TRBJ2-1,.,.,CASSLGGGPYNEQFF,TGTGCCAGCAGCTTGGGGGGAGGTCCCTACAATGAGCAGTTCTTC
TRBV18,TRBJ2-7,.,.,CASSPVGYEQYF,TGTGCCAGCTCCCCCGTGGGATACGAGCAGTACTTC
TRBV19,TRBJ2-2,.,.,CASSTSAPNTGELFF,TGTGCCAGTAGTACTAGCGCTCCAAACACCGGGGAGCTGTTTTTT
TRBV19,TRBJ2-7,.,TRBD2,CASSRVGLAGGPSYEQYF,TGTGCCAGTAGTCGCGTGGGACTAGCGGGGGGACCCTCCTACGAGCAGTACTTC
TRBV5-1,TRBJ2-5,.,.,CASSSLAEETQYF,TGCGCCAGCAGCTCCTTAGCGGAAGAGACCCAGTACTTC
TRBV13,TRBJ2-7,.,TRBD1,CASSLGFSWGQGSGEQYF,TGTGCCAGCAGCTTAGGTTTTTCGTGGGGACAGGGGTCGGGTGAGCAGTACTTC
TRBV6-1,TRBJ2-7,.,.,CASTVAWRRPYEQYF,TGTGCCAGCACCGTAGCGTGGCGGCGGCCTTACGAGCAGTACTTC
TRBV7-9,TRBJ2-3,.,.,CASSLERDDTQYF,TGTGCCAGCAGCTTAGAGAGGGATGATACGCAGTATTTT
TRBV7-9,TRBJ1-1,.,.,CASSHPFGAANTEAFF,TGTGCCAGCAGCCATCCTTTCGGGGCGGCGAACACTGAAGCTTTCTTT
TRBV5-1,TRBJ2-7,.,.,CASSLGGVGTKYEQYF,TGCGCCAGCAGCTTGGGCGGGGTTGGGACAAAGTACGAGCAGTACTTC
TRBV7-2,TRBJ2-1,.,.,CASSLGKGEQFF,TGTGCCAGCAGCTTAGGAAAAGGTGAGCAGTTCTTC
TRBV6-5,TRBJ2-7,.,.,CASSWGDEQYF,TGTGCCAGCAGTTGGGGGGACGAGCAGTACTTC